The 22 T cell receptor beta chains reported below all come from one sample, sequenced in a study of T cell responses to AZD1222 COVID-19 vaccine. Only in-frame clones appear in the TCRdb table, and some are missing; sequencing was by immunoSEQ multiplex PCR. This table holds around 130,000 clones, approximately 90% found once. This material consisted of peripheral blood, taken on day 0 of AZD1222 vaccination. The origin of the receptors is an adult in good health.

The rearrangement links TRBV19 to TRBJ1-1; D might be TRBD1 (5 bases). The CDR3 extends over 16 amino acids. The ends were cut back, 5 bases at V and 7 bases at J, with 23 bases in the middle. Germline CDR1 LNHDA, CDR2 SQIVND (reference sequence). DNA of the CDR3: TGTGCCAGTAGTCCTTTGGCCACAGGAAGGCAAGGTGAAGCTTTCTTT. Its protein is CASSPLATGRQGEAFF.

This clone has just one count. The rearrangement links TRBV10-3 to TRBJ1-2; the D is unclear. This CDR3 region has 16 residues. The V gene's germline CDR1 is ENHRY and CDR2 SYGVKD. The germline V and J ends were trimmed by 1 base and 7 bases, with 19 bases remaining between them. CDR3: CAISEFSGPEGGGYTF. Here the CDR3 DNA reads TGTGCCATCAGTGAGTTCTCCGGGCCGGAGGGTGGTGGCTACACCTTC.

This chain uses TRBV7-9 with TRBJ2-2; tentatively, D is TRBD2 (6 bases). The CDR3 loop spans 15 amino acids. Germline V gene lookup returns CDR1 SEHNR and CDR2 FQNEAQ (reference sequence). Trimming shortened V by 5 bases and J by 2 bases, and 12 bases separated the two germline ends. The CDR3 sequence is CASSPSGANTGELFF. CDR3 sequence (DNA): TGTGCCAGCAGCCCCTCGGGAGCAAACACCGGGGAGCTGTTTTTT.

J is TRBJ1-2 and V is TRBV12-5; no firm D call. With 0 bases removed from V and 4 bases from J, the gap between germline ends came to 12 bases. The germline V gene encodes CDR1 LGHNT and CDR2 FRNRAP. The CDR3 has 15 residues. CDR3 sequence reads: CASGLVASGLYGYTF. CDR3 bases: TGTGCTAGTGGTTTGGTAGCGTCGGGTCTCTATGGCTACACCTTC. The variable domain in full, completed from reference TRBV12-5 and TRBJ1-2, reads DARVTQTPRHKVTEMGQEVTMRCQPILGHNTVFWYRQTMMQGLELLAYFRNRAPLDDSGMPKDRFSAEMPDATLATLKIQPSEPRDSAVYFCASGLVASGLYGYTFGSGTRLTVV.

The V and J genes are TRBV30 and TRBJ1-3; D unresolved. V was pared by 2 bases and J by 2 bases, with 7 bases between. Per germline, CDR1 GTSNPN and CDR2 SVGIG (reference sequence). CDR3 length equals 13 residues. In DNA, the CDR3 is TGTGCCTGGAGTTCTGGGGCTGGAAACACCATATATTTT. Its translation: CAWSSGAGNTIYF.

CDR3 residues: CASSIRNTEAFF. As DNA, the CDR3 is TGTGCCAGTAGTATCCGAAACACTGAAGCTTTCTTT. The J gene is TRBJ1-1, the V gene TRBV19; D not resolved. This CDR3 has 12 residues. Germline V gives CDR1 LNHDA, CDR2 SQIVND (reference sequence). Trimming left V 3 bases short and J 2 bases short, with 4 bases between.

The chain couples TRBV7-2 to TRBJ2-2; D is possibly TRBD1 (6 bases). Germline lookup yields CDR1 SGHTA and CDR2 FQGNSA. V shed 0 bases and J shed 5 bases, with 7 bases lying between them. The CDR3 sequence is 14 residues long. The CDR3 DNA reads TGTGCCAGCAGCTTAGCGGACAGTACCGGGGAGCTGTTTTTT. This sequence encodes CASSLADSTGELFF. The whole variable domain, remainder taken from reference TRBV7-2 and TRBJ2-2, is GAGVSQSPSNKVTEKGKDVELRCDPISGHTALYWYRQSLGQGLEFLIYFQGNSAPDKSGLPSDRFSAERTGGSVSTLTIQRTQQEDSAVYLCASSLADSTGELFFGEGSRLTVL.

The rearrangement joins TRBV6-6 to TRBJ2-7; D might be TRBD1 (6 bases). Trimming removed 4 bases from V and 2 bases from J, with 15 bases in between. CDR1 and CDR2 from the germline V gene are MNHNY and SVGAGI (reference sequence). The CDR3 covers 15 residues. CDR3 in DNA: TGTGCCAGCAGTTCCTTCCCCGGGACAACCTACGAGCAGTACTTC. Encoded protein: CASSSFPGTTYEQYF.

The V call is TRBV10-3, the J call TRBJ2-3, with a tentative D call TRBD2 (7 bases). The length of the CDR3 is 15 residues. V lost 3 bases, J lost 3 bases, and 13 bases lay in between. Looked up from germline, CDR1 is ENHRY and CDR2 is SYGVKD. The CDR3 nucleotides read TGTGCCATCAGTGACTCCGGGGGGACAACAGATACGCAGTATTTT. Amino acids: CAISDSGGTTDTQYF.

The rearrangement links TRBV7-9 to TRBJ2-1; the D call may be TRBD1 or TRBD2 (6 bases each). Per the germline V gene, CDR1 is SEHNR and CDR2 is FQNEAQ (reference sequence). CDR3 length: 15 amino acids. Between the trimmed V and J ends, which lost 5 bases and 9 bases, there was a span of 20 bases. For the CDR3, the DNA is TGTGCCAGCAGCCGATTGGGGGCTAGCGAGGGTGAGCAGTTCTTC. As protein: CASSRLGASEGEQFF. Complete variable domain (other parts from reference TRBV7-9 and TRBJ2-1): DTGVSQNPRHKITKRGQNVTFRCDPISEHNRLYWYRQTLGQGPEFLTYFQNEAQLEKSRLLSDRFSAERPKGSFSTLEIQRTEQGDSAMYLCASSRLGASEGEQFFGPGTRLTVL.

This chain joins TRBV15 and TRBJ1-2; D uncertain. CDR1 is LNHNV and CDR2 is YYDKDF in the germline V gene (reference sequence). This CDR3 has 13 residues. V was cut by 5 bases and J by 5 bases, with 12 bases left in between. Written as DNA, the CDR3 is TGTGCCACCAGCCCCGTTGATGGGTATGGCTACACCTTC. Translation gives CATSPVDGYGYTF. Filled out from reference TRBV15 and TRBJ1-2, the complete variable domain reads DAMVIQNPRYQVTQFGKPVTLSCSQTLNHNVMYWYQQKSSQAPKLLFHYYDKDFNNEADTPDNFQSRRPNTSFCFLDIRSPGLGDTAMYLCATSPVDGYGYTFGSGTRLTVV.

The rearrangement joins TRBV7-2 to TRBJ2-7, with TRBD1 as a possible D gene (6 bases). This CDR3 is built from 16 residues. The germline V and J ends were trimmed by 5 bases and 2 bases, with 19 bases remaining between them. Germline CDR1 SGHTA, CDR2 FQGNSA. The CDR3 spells CASSLQGRASPYEQYV. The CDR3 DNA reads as TGTGCCAGCAGCCTGCAGGGGCGGGCGTCCCCCTACGAGCAGTACGTC.

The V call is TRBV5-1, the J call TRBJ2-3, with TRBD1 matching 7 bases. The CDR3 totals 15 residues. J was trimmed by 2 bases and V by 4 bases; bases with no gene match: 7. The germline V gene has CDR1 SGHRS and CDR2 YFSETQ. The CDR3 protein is CASSRQGGDTDTQYF. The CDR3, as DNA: TGCGCCAGCAGCAGACAGGGTGGGGACACAGATACGCAGTATTTT.

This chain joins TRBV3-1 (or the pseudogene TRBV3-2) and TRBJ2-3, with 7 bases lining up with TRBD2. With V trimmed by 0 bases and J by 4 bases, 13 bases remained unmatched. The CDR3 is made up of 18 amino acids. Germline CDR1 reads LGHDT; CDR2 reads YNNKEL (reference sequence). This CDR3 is CASSQDWGTLSGADTQYF. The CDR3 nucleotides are TGTGCCAGCAGCCAAGATTGGGGGACCCTGAGCGGGGCAGATACGCAGTATTTT.

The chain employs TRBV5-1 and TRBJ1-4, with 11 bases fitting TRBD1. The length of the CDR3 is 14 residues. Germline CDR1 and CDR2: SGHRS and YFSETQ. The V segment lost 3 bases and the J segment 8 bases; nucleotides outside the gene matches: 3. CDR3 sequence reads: CASSWTGGEEKLFF. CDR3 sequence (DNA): TGCGCCAGCAGCTGGACAGGGGGCGAGGAAAAACTGTTTTTT. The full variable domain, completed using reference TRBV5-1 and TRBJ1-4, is KAGVTQTPRYLIKTRGQQVTLSCSPISGHRSVSWYQQTPGQGLQFLFEYFSETQRNKGNFPGRFSGRQFSNSRSEMNVSTLELGDSALYLCASSWTGGEEKLFFGSGTQLSVL.

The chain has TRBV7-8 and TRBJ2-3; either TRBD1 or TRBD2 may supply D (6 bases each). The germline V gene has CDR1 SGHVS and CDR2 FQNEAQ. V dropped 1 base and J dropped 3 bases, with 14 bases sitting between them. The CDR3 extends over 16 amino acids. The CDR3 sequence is CASSLVSGGATDTQYF. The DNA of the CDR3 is TGTGCCAGCAGCTTAGTCTCCGGGGGCGCAACAGATACGCAGTATTTT.

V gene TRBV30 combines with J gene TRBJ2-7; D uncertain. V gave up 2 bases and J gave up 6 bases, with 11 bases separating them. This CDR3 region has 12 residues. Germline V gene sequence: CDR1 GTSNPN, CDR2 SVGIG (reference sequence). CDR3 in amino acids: CAWSSPTFEQYF. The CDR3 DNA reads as TGTGCCTGGAGTTCCCCGACATTCGAGCAGTACTTC.

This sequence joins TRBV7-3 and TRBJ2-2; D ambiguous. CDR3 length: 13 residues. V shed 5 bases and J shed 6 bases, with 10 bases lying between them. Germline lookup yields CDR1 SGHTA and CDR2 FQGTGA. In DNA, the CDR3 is TGTGCCAGCAGCCCCCGTGGCGCCGGGGAGCTGTTTTTT. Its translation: CASSPRGAGELFF.

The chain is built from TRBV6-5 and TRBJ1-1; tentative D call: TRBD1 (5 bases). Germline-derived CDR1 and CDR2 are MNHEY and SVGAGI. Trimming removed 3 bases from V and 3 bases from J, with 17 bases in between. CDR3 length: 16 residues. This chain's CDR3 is CASSYYAQGWDTEAFF. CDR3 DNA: TGTGCCAGCAGTTATTACGCTCAGGGATGGGACACTGAAGCTTTCTTT.

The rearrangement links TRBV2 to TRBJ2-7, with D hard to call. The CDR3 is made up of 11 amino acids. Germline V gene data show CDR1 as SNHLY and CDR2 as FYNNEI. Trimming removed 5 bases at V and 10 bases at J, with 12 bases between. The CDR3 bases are TGTGCCAGCAGTTCCCAGAACGTACAGTACGTC. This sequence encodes CASSSQNVQYV.

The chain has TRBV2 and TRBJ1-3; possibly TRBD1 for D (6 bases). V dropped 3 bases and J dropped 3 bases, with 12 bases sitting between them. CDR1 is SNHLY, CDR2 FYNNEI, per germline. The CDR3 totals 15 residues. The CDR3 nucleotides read TGTGCCAGCAGTGATAGGGACACCCTTGGAAACACCATATATTTT. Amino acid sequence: CASSDRDTLGNTIYF.

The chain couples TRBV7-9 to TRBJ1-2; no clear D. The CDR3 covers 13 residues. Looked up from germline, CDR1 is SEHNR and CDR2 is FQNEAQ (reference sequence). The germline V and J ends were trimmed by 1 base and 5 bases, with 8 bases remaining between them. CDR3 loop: CASSLEGYYGYTF. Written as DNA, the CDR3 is TGTGCCAGCAGCTTAGAAGGGTATTATGGCTACACCTTC.